The rows below give T cell receptor beta chains drawn from one sample of a study of CD8 T cells in ankylosing spondylitis. In TCRdb, the 5' RACE reads were re-called with MiXCR into one record per CDR3 protein. The sample has about 220,000 distinct CDR3 sequences; about 7% are singletons. What was sequenced was blood, either unsorted or a sorted T cell fraction (not recorded which). All receptors derive from a male donor with ankylosing spondylitis. Both conserved end residues are part of each CDR3. D genes are given only for firm matches. A row's size may be missing; if present it is once, few, many or a size class.

>.|TRBV11-2|TRBJ1-2|.
CASNFSPDSPAPGYTF
TGTGCCAGCAACTTTTCCCCGGACAGTCCGGCCCCTGGCTACACCTTC
>.|TRBV12-3/TRBV12-4|TRBJ1-1|many
CASSFDRAEAFF
TGTGCCAGCAGTTTTGATCGGGCTGAAGCTTTCTTT
>TRBD2|TRBV12-3/TRBV12-4|TRBJ2-1|many
CASSLAGGFNEQFF
TGTGCCAGCAGTCTAGCGGGAGGTTTTAATGAGCAGTTCTTC
>.|TRBV29-1|TRBJ2-5|many
CSVEDPVGGPGETQYF
TGCAGCGTTGAAGATCCCGTGGGGGGGCCGGGGGAGACCCAGTACTTC
>TRBD2|TRBV27|TRBJ2-1|many
CASSLDGRGYNEQFF
TGTGCCAGCAGTTTAGACGGGAGGGGTTACAATGAGCAGTTCTTC
>.|TRBV27|TRBJ2-1|many
CASSPINRGTEQFF
TGTGCCAGCAGTCCCATTAATCGGGGGACGGAGCAGTTCTTC
>TRBD1|TRBV29-1|TRBJ2-7|many
CSVEDWDRGAYEQYF
TGCAGCGTTGAAGACTGGGACAGGGGGGCCTACGAGCAGTACTTC
>TRBD2|TRBV12-3/TRBV12-4|TRBJ2-1|.
CASRKREGPYNEQFF
TGTGCCAGCAGGAAGCGGGAGGGCCCCTACAATGAGCAGTTCTTC
>.|TRBV28|TRBJ1-5|many
CASSLLFQRRRGGNQPQHF
TGTGCCAGCAGTTTATTATTCCAAAGACGGAGGGGTGGTAATCAGCCCCAGCATTTT
>.|TRBV12-3/TRBV12-4|TRBJ1-3|many
CASRNRDSSGNTIYF
TGTGCCAGCAGAAACCGGGACTCCTCTGGAAACACCATATATTTT
>.|TRBV6-2/TRBV6-3|TRBJ2-7|.
CASTWGFSYEQYF
TGTGCCAGCACCTGGGGGTTCTCCTACGAGCAGTACTTC
>.|TRBV25-1|TRBJ2-1|many
CASSMAYEQFF
TGTGCCAGCAGTATGGCGTATGAGCAGTTCTTC
>.|TRBV29-1|TRBJ2-1|many
CSVLDGLYNEQFF
TGCAGCGTCCTGGACGGCCTATACAATGAGCAGTTCTTC
>TRBD1|TRBV7-9|TRBJ2-7|.
CASSRQGPYEQYF
TGTGCCAGCAGCCGACAGGGACCCTACGAGCAGTACTTC
>.|TRBV27|TRBJ2-1|many
CASRFLGGGPYNEQFF
TGTGCCAGCAGATTTCTGGGAGGGGGGCCCTACAATGAGCAGTTCTTC
>.|TRBV24-1|TRBJ2-5|many
CATSDLRGETQYF
TGTGCCACCAGTGATTTGAGGGGAGAGACCCAGTACTTC
>TRBD1|TRBV28|TRBJ2-7|many
CASSRTGKGYEQYF
TGTGCCAGCAGTAGGACAGGGAAGGGCTACGAGCAGTACTTC
>.|TRBV16|TRBJ1-5|many
CASRNGGDQPQHF
TGTGCCAGCAGAAACGGGGGTGATCAGCCCCAGCATTTT
>.|TRBV9|TRBJ2-7|many
CASSEAGQAYYEQYF
TGTGCCAGCAGCGAGGCGGGACAAGCCTACTACGAGCAGTACTTC
>.|TRBV10-1|TRBJ2-3|many
CASSESVADTQYF
TGCGCCAGCAGTGAGTCGGTTGCAGATACGCAGTATTTT
>TRBD2|TRBV27|TRBJ2-7|.
CASSLVGEGEQYF
TGTGCCAGCAGCCTGGTCGGGGAGGGCGAGCAGTACTTC
>.|TRBV30|TRBJ1-1|.
CAWSLTGPLAFF
TGTGCCTGGAGTCTGACAGGTCCTCTCGCTTTCTTT
>.|TRBV12-3/TRBV12-4|TRBJ2-7|many
CASSLVGASYEQYF
TGTGCCAGCAGTTTAGTGGGGGCCTCCTACGAGCAGTACTTC
>.|TRBV9|TRBJ1-2|.
CASSVGDGFYGYTF
TGTGCCAGCAGCGTAGGGGACGGCTTCTATGGCTACACCTTC
>TRBD2|TRBV12-5|TRBJ2-5|.
CASGLIAGTPQETQYF
TGTGCTAGTGGTCTAATAGCGGGGACGCCACAAGAGACCCAGTACTTC